One and the same sample provided the 26 T cell receptor beta chains below, sequenced in a study of blood T cell repertoires in COVID-19. Clones were read by immunoSEQ multiplex PCR, and TCRdb kept only the in-frame ones, dropping some. Among over 200,000 clones listed, roughly 86% were seen once. The sequencing sample was made of peripheral blood. These receptors all come from a woman aged 25 to 39 who had recovered from COVID-19.

This rearrangement joins TRBV23-1 to TRBJ1-1; D unresolved. TRBV23-1 is an ORF, with its function uncertain. Trimming cost V 4 bases and J 2 bases, with 8 bases left between them. The CDR3 loop spans 13 amino acids. The CDR3 spells CASSLSENTEAFF. The CDR3 region has the DNA TGCGCCAGCAGTCTTTCAGAAAACACTGAAGCTTTCTTT.

The chain couples TRBV19 to TRBJ1-2; unclear D gene. Per the germline V gene, CDR1 is LNHDA and CDR2 is SQIVND (reference sequence). V shed 6 bases and J shed 5 bases, with 22 bases lying between them. The CDR3 covers 16 residues. The CDR3 region is CASSIKTGSSPYGYTF. The CDR3 nucleotides read TGTGCCAGTAGCATAAAGACGGGGTCCAGTCCTTATGGCTACACCTTC.

The chain links TRBV9 to TRBJ2-3, with a possible D match to TRBD1 (6 bases). The CDR3 is 12 residues long. The V and J ends lost 4 bases and 8 bases respectively, with 11 bases between them. Germline-derived CDR1 and CDR2 are SGDLS and YYNGEE. The CDR3 DNA sequence: TGTGCCAGCAGCCCCCCCAGGGGTACGCAGTATTTT. Translated: CASSPPRGTQYF. Supplemented by reference TRBV9 and TRBJ2-3, the full variable domain reads DSGVTQTPKHLITATGQRVTLRCSPRSGDLSVYWYQQSLDQGLQFLIQYYNGEERAKGNILERFSAQQFPDLHSELNLSSLELGDSALYFCASSPPRGTQYFGPGTRLTVL.

This chain joins TRBV6-1 and TRBJ1-5, with D possibly being TRBD1 (5 bases). Germline CDR1 is MNHNS and CDR2 is SASEGT. V shed 1 base and J shed 4 bases, with 20 bases lying between them. This CDR3 contains 18 residues. The CDR3, as DNA: TGTGCCAGCAGTGAAGTGGACATTTACTGGGGCGTTAATCAGCCCCAGCATTTT. It is translated as CASSEVDIYWGVNQPQHF.

The J gene is TRBJ1-2, the V gene TRBV27, with TRBD1 matching 8 bases. The J segment lost 6 bases and the V segment lost 2 bases, leaving 2 bases of the junction unmatched. The CDR3 has 13 residues. CDR1 MNHEY and CDR2 SMNVEV come from the germline V gene (reference sequence). The CDR3 coding sequence is TGTGCCAGCAGTTTAACAGGGGGTGATGGCTACACCTTC. It encodes CASSLTGGDGYTF.

The chain couples TRBV18 to TRBJ2-1, with 7 bases fitting TRBD1. CDR3 size: 16 residues. CDR1 and CDR2 (germline): KGHSH, LQKENI. V was clipped by 2 bases and J by 0 bases; unmatched bases: 4. CDR3 region: CASSPSGQNSYNEQFF. DNA for the CDR3: TGTGCCAGCTCACCATCGGGACAGAACTCCTACAATGAGCAGTTCTTC.

The gene calls are TRBV12-5 and TRBJ1-1; D gene unclear. In germline, CDR1 is LGHNT, CDR2 FRNRAP. Between the trimmed V and J ends, which lost 3 bases and 6 bases, there was a span of 5 bases. This CDR3 spans 11 amino acids. CDR3 bases: TGTGCTAGTGGTTTCGGTGCTGAAGCTTTCTTT. The encoded protein is CASGFGAEAFF.

V gene TRBV29-1 combines with J gene TRBJ2-5; TRBD1 matches at 8 bases. V lost 1 base to trimming and J lost 5 bases; unmatched junction nucleotides: 3. This CDR3 comprises 13 residues. CDR1 and CDR2 from the germline V gene are SQVTM and ANQGSEA. This chain's CDR3 is CSVEAGGDETQYF. DNA for the CDR3: TGCAGCGTTGAAGCAGGGGGCGATGAGACCCAGTACTTC.

CDR3 sequence reads: CASSYSASGIGELFF. The CDR3 DNA reads TGTGCCAGCAGTTACAGTGCTAGCGGTATCGGGGAGCTGTTTTTT. The chain combines TRBV6-2 or TRBV6-3 with TRBJ2-2; 7 bases map to TRBD2. Germline trimming cut 2 bases from V and 7 bases from J; bases unmatched to any gene: 7. The CDR3 is 15 amino acids. CDR1 is MNHEY, CDR2 SVGEGT, per germline.

The chain uses TRBV4-1 and TRBJ1-2; D possibly corresponds to TRBD1 (5 bases). Germline V lookup: CDR1 MGHRA, CDR2 YSYEKL. CDR3 length: 16 residues. V lost 4 bases and J lost 2, with 17 bases in between. The CDR3 sequence is CASSRASGYLNYGYTF. CDR3 nucleotide sequence: TGCGCCAGCAGCCGAGCATCAGGGTACCTAAACTATGGCTACACCTTC.

Only one count was recorded for this clone. The rearrangement joins TRBV11-1 to TRBJ2-7; a possible D gene is TRBD1 (5 bases). Germline V CDR1 and CDR2: SGHAT, FQDESV (reference sequence). CDR3 length: 16 amino acids. The ends were cut back, 4 bases at V and 1 base at J, with 17 bases in the middle. In DNA form, the CDR3 reads TGTGCCAGCAGCTCCAGAAGGGGCTCTTATTCCTACGAGCAGTACTTC. As protein: CASSSRRGSYSYEQYF.

This clone was recorded only once. The chain combines TRBV5-4 with TRBJ1-1; 10 bases agree with TRBD1. This CDR3 has 15 amino acids. Germline loops: CDR1 SGHNT, CDR2 YYREEE (reference sequence). V lost 3 bases, J lost 4 bases, and 6 bases stayed unmatched. CDR3 loop: CASSYKTGGGTEAFF. The DNA of the CDR3 is TGTGCCAGCAGCTACAAGACAGGGGGCGGCACTGAAGCTTTCTTT. The entire variable domain, with the rest obtained from reference TRBV5-4 and TRBJ1-1, is as follows: ETGVTQSPTHLIKTRGQQVTLRCSSQSGHNTVSWYQQALGQGPQFIFQYYREEENGRGNFPPRFSGLQFPNYSSELNVNALELDDSALYLCASSYKTGGGTEAFFGQGTRLTVV.

This clone was picked up one time. The chain employs TRBV27 and TRBJ2-7; TRBD2 matches at 8 bases. The germline V gene has CDR1 MNHEY and CDR2 SMNVEV (reference sequence). The junction had 11 bases not matched to a gene; V was cut back by 4 bases and J by 3 bases. This CDR3 spans 16 amino acids. The CDR3 DNA is TGTGCCAGCAGTTACGGACACCCGGGGGGGTACTACGAGCAGTACTTC. It encodes CASSYGHPGGYYEQYF.

This clone has just a few counts. The chain joins TRBV12-3 or TRBV12-4 to TRBJ2-2; 7 positions match TRBD2. The ends lost 3 bases at V and 5 bases at J; junction bases unmatched: 0. The length of the CDR3 is 13 residues. The CDR3 DNA follows: TGTGCCAGCAGTTTGGGAGGGACCGGGGAGCTGTTTTTT. Residues: CASSLGGTGELFF.

The chain links TRBV19 to TRBJ2-2; the D gene is possibly TRBD1 (5 bases). V lost 7 bases and J lost 6, with 18 bases in between. The germline CDR1 and CDR2 sequences are LNHDA and SQIVND (reference sequence). This CDR3 is built from 15 residues. The CDR3 spells CASNLGRDGSGELFF. The CDR3 coding sequence is TGTGCCAGTAATCTTGGCAGGGATGGCTCCGGGGAGCTGTTTTTT.

The chain uses TRBV7-9 and TRBJ2-5; D is unclear. Trimming removed 8 bases from V and 5 bases from J, with 12 bases in between. This CDR3 contains 12 residues. Germline-derived CDR1 and CDR2 are SEHNR and FQNEAQ (reference sequence). In nucleotides, the CDR3 is TGTGCCAGCGCCGAAATTGAGGAGACCCAGTACTTC. This codes for CASAEIEETQYF.

J is TRBJ2-7 and V is TRBV27; D is undetermined. The germline V gene encodes CDR1 MNHEY and CDR2 SMNVEV (reference sequence). V was trimmed by 2 bases and J by 3 bases, leaving 11 bases between them. The CDR3 sequence is 14 residues long. The CDR3 nucleotides are TGTGCCAGCAGTTTACTAGACCGCAACTACGAGCAGTACTTC. This sequence encodes CASSLLDRNYEQYF.

This clone was detected once. The V call is TRBV4-1, the J call TRBJ2-3; D unclear. The CDR3 contains 13 residues. Trimming left V 2 bases short and J 2 bases short, with 5 bases between. CDR1 MGHRA and CDR2 YSYEKL come from the germline V gene. The CDR3 DNA sequence: TGCGCCAGCAGCCAACTCTTCACAGATACGCAGTATTTT. Translation: CASSQLFTDTQYF.

The genes are TRBV5-6 and TRBJ2-5; 7 nucleotides agree with TRBD2. The length of the CDR3 is 18 residues. The V and J ends lost 2 bases and 5 bases, in that order; junction bases with no gene match: 18. Germline V gives CDR1 SGHDT, CDR2 YYEEEE. Here the CDR3 reads CASSFVESAGLSEETQYF. CDR3 nucleotides: TGTGCCAGCAGCTTTGTCGAGTCAGCGGGGCTAAGTGAGGAGACCCAGTACTTC.

This chain uses TRBV19 with TRBJ1-2; no clear D gene. V was pared by 5 bases and J by 1 base, with 14 bases between. This CDR3 region has 15 residues. The V gene's germline CDR1 is LNHDA and CDR2 SQIVND (reference sequence). The DNA for the CDR3 is TGTGCCAGTAGTCCCCAGGAACCTTTTAACTATGGCTACACCTTC. This sequence encodes CASSPQEPFNYGYTF.

The chain couples TRBV7-9 to TRBJ2-3; 12 bases fit TRBD2. V trimming: 6 bases; J trimming: 1 base; junction bases outside the gene matches: 2. Germline V gives CDR1 SEHNR, CDR2 FQNEAQ (reference sequence). CDR3 size: 15 residues. CDR3 sequence reads: CASSRTSGGTDTQYF. CDR3 bases: TGTGCCAGCAGTCGGACTAGCGGGGGCACAGATACGCAGTATTTT.

The V call is TRBV12-5, the J call TRBJ2-2; 7 bases agree with TRBD2. The CDR3 extends over 17 amino acids. V was clipped by 3 bases and J by 6 bases; unmatched bases: 13. Germline lookup yields CDR1 LGHNT and CDR2 FRNRAP. The CDR3 protein is CASGFENRDYRPGELFF. In nucleotides, the CDR3 is TGTGCTAGTGGTTTTGAAAACCGGGACTATAGACCCGGGGAGCTGTTTTTT.

The V call is TRBV6-2 or TRBV6-3, the J call TRBJ2-1; D may be TRBD2 (6 bases). CDR1 is MNHEY and CDR2 is SVGEGT in the germline V gene. Trimming pared 5 bases from V and 9 bases from J, leaving 17 bases between. The CDR3 is 14 amino acids. CDR3 region: CASSGGKGRSEQFF. Written as DNA, the CDR3 is TGTGCCAGCAGTGGGGGGAAGGGGCGGTCTGAGCAGTTCTTC.

The gene calls are TRBV12-3 or TRBV12-4 and TRBJ1-1; D call uncertain. Trimming shortened V by 6 bases and J by 4 bases, and 6 bases separated the two germline ends. This CDR3 has 11 residues. Here the CDR3 DNA reads TGTGCCAGCAGCCAAGCCACTGAAGCTTTCTTT. Translation gives CASSQATEAFF.

This chain connects TRBV27 to TRBJ2-1, with 14 bases aligning to TRBD2. The J segment lost 10 bases and the V segment lost 3 bases, leaving 8 bases of the junction unmatched. The length of the CDR3 is 16 residues. Germline loops: CDR1 MNHEY, CDR2 SMNVEV (reference sequence). The CDR3 here is CASSFLTSGGVMEQFF. As DNA, the CDR3 is TGTGCCAGCAGTTTTTTGACTAGCGGGGGGGTTATGGAGCAGTTCTTC.

V usage is TRBV19 and J usage is TRBJ2-6; 9 bases are a match to TRBD1. The CDR3 has 16 amino acids. Germline V gives CDR1 LNHDA, CDR2 SQIVND (reference sequence). The V and J ends lost 10 bases and 1 base, in that order; junction bases with no gene match: 8. The CDR3 reads CATTGGALSGANVLTF. The DNA of the CDR3 is TGTGCCACTACAGGGGGCGCATTATCTGGGGCCAACGTCCTGACTTTC.